Below are 25 T cell receptor beta chains sequenced from a single sample in a study of shared clonotypes between healthy human individuals. The method was immunoSEQ multiplex PCR; TCRdb's version includes in-frame clones alone and lacks a portion of them. The data contain 2 million to 2.5 million clones, 92% of them seen just once; the ten biggest clones take up around 0.35%. Specimen: naive CD4+ T cells from PBMCs. Subset noted: CD45RA+ positively selected. The receptors shown here come from a man between 18 and 35 years old in good health. Some clones in this sample may be carry-over from other donors' samples.

The chain uses TRBV7-2 and TRBJ1-1, with D hard to call. The CDR3 covers 13 residues. The germline V gene has CDR1 SGHTA and CDR2 FQGNSA. The V and J ends lost 2 bases and 1 base respectively, with 5 bases between them. This CDR3 is CASSLLWNTEAFF. The CDR3 DNA is TGTGCCAGCAGCTTATTATGGAACACTGAAGCTTTCTTT.

V usage is TRBV6-5 and J usage is TRBJ1-5; D call uncertain. Trimming cost V 5 bases and J 4 bases, with 9 bases left between them. The CDR3 sequence is 13 residues long. The germline V gene encodes CDR1 MNHEY and CDR2 SVGAGI. The CDR3 spells CASSRGYNQPQHF. In nucleotides, the CDR3 is TGTGCCAGCAGTCGTGGATATAATCAGCCCCAGCATTTT.

The V and J genes are TRBV7-8 and TRBJ2-5; no definite D call. Germline CDR1 and CDR2: SGHVS and FQNEAQ. The CDR3 extends over 13 amino acids. V lost 1 base and J lost 5, with 8 bases in between. The CDR3 coding sequence is TGTGCCAGCAGCTTAGACTCTCGGGAGACCCAGTACTTC. This gives the protein CASSLDSRETQYF.

The CDR3 loop is CASMTSGANTGELFF. In DNA form, the CDR3 reads TGTGCCAGCATGACTAGCGGGGCCAACACCGGGGAGCTGTTTTTT. The chain combines TRBV6-1 with TRBJ2-2; 11 bases match TRBD2. V shed 7 bases and J 2 bases; nucleotides not matched to a gene: 3. CDR3 length equals 15 residues. CDR1 MNHNS and CDR2 SASEGT come from the germline V gene.

The chain recombines TRBV11-2 with TRBJ2-5, with a weak D call TRBD2 (7 bases). The V gene lost 5 bases and the J gene lost 2 bases, with 21 bases spanning the gap. The CDR3 length is 17 residues. The V gene's germline CDR1 is SGHAT and CDR2 FQNNGV. This chain's CDR3 is CASSTPRGLAAQETQYF. CDR3 bases: TGTGCCAGCAGCACTCCTCGGGGGCTAGCGGCACAAGAGACCCAGTACTTC.

The gene calls are TRBV18 and TRBJ2-7, with TRBD1 matching over 12 bases. Germline-derived CDR1 and CDR2 are KGHSH and LQKENI. The CDR3 is made up of 15 amino acids. V lost 3 bases, J lost 4 bases, and 4 bases stayed unmatched. The CDR3 loop is CASSPRDRGQYEQYF. CDR3 sequence (DNA): TGTGCCAGCTCACCCCGGGACAGGGGGCAATACGAGCAGTACTTC. Combining the CDR3 with reference TRBV18 and TRBJ2-7 gives the whole variable domain NAGVMQNPRHLVRRRGQEARLRCSPMKGHSHVYWYRQLPEEGLKFMVYLQKENIIDESGMPKERFSAEFPKEGPSILRIQQVVRGDSAAYFCASSPRDRGQYEQYFGPGTRLTVT.

The chain recombines TRBV6-6 with TRBJ2-7; D is unresolved. The CDR3 totals 14 residues. V was shortened by 6 bases and J by 0 bases, with 12 bases between the two germline ends. Germline V gene sequence: CDR1 MNHNY, CDR2 SVGAGI (reference sequence). CDR3 sequence (DNA): TGTGCCAGCAGCCGTCCGCAGAGCTCCTACGAGCAGTACTTC. Protein: CASSRPQSSYEQYF.

The chain uses TRBV18 and TRBJ2-3, with TRBD1 as a possible D gene (6 bases). There are 16 residues in the CDR3. V gave up 3 bases and J gave up 6 bases, with 19 bases separating them. Germline V CDR1 and CDR2: KGHSH, LQKENI. CDR3: CASSPRQVDAADTQYF. The DNA for the CDR3 is TGTGCCAGCTCACCCCGACAGGTTGACGCCGCGGATACGCAGTATTTT.

V and J are TRBV7-9 and TRBJ1-6; D gene uncertain. The CDR3 spans 13 residues. V gave up 1 base and J gave up 9 bases, with 7 bases separating them. Germline V gene data show CDR1 as SEHNR and CDR2 as FQNEAQ (reference sequence). This chain's CDR3 is CASSLVGFSPLHF. The CDR3 coding sequence is TGTGCCAGCAGCTTAGTGGGATTTTCACCCCTCCACTTT.

This chain joins TRBV7-2 and TRBJ2-5; TRBD2 agrees at 11 bases. The CDR3 spans 15 residues. J gave up 4 bases and V 4 bases, and 5 bases lay outside the gene matches. Germline V gene lookup returns CDR1 SGHTA and CDR2 FQGNSA. The CDR3, as DNA: TGTGCCAGCAGCTGGACTAGCGGGTTGGGAGAGACCCAGTACTTC. As protein: CASSWTSGLGETQYF.

This clone was detected once. The chain uses TRBV14 and TRBJ2-3; 8 positions match TRBD2. The CDR3 loop spans 14 amino acids. Unmatched junction bases numbered 3, after V lost 3 bases and J lost 4 bases. In germline, CDR1 is SGHDN, CDR2 FVKESK. The CDR3 protein is CASSQGGRPDTQYF. Written as DNA, the CDR3 is TGTGCCAGCAGCCAGGGCGGGAGGCCAGATACGCAGTATTTT.

V usage is TRBV6-4 and J usage is TRBJ2-1; 8 bases line up with TRBD1. This CDR3 has 15 amino acids. V shed 4 bases, J shed 7 bases, and the junction held 9 bases outside the gene matches. From germline, CDR1 is MRHNA and CDR2 SNTAGT. CDR3 sequence reads: CASSGGQGPWNEQFF. The CDR3 DNA is TGTGCCAGCAGTGGCGGACAGGGCCCATGGAATGAGCAGTTCTTC.

This chain joins TRBV7-2 and TRBJ2-1; D perhaps matches TRBD2 (6 bases). Germline assignment: CDR1 SGHTA and CDR2 FQGNSA. V lost 5 bases, J lost 10 bases, and 15 bases lay in between. The CDR3 runs to 13 residues. The CDR3 region has the DNA TGTGCCAGCAGCCCCAGCGCGGGGCGGGAGCAGTTCTTC. Amino acid sequence: CASSPSAGREQFF. Full variable domain (remainder filled in from reference TRBV7-2 and TRBJ2-1): GAGVSQSPSNKVTEKGKDVELRCDPISGHTALYWYRQSLGQGLEFLIYFQGNSAPDKSGLPSDRFSAERTGGSVSTLTIQRTQQEDSAVYLCASSPSAGREQFFGPGTRLTVL.

This chain links TRBV6-1 with TRBJ1-5, with D uncertain. The CDR3 is 12 residues long. V gave up 3 bases and J gave up 7 bases, with 7 bases separating them. Germline loops: CDR1 MNHNS, CDR2 SASEGT. In nucleotides, the CDR3 is TGTGCCAGCAGTGACCCACTCCAGCCCCAGCATTTT. It translates to CASSDPLQPQHF.

J is TRBJ2-5 and V is TRBV11-2; TRBD2 matches 8 bases. V gave up 1 base and J gave up 1 base; unmatched junction bases: 11. Germline loops: CDR1 SGHAT, CDR2 FQNNGV. The CDR3 sequence is 18 residues long. CDR3 region: CASSLAGRASGLQETQYF. Written as DNA, the CDR3 is TGTGCCAGCAGCTTAGCAGGGAGGGCTAGCGGGCTCCAAGAGACCCAGTACTTC.

Worth noting for this clone: In the same sample, other DNA sequences code for this CDR3. This chain uses TRBV2 with TRBJ1-1, with TRBD1 matching over 7 bases. This CDR3 comprises 13 residues. J lost 1 base, V lost 6 bases, and 2 bases had no gene match. Germline-derived CDR1 and CDR2 are SNHLY and FYNNEI. In nucleotides, the CDR3 is TGTGCCAGCAGCGGACAGGCGAACACTGAAGCTTTCTTT. Protein sequence: CASSGQANTEAFF.

The chain joins TRBV27 to TRBJ2-7; possibly TRBD1 for D (6 bases). Germline V lookup: CDR1 MNHEY, CDR2 SMNVEV (reference sequence). The CDR3 covers 13 residues. Deletions cut 1 base from V and 6 bases from J, with 10 bases between. The CDR3 nucleotides are TGTGCCAGCAGTTTATTGGGGGCGCCCGAGCAGTACTTC. This translates into CASSLLGAPEQYF.

In the case of this clone: The same CDR3 can be traced to other DNA sequences in this sample. V is TRBV7-9 and J is TRBJ2-7; tentatively, D is TRBD2 (6 bases). There are 14 residues in the CDR3. V was clipped by 3 bases and J by 0 bases, with 9 bases between them. Germline V gene lookup returns CDR1 SEHNR and CDR2 FQNEAQ (reference sequence). The CDR3 spells CASSFSGSSYEQYF. In DNA form, the CDR3 reads TGTGCCAGCAGCTTTTCCGGGAGCTCCTACGAGCAGTACTTC.

This chain uses TRBV5-1 with TRBJ1-1; weak D call: TRBD1 (6 bases). The CDR3 consists of 15 residues. The V and J ends lost 4 bases and 1 base respectively, with 14 bases between them. CDR1 is SGHRS, CDR2 YFSETQ, per germline. The CDR3 loop reads CASSPRGTPNTEAFF. CDR3 DNA sequence: TGCGCCAGCAGCCCTAGAGGGACACCGAACACTGAAGCTTTCTTT.

The V call is TRBV7-6, the J call TRBJ2-6; D is perhaps TRBD1 (6 bases). The CDR3 runs 16 residues. Germline V gene data show CDR1 as SGHVS and CDR2 as FNYEAQ. With 5 bases removed from V and 0 bases from J, the gap between germline ends came to 11 bases. The CDR3 sequence: CASSPRGGSGANVLTF. In DNA, the CDR3 is TGTGCCAGCAGCCCGAGAGGGGGCTCTGGGGCCAACGTCCTGACTTTC.

V usage is TRBV9 and J usage is TRBJ2-3; 7 nucleotides agree with TRBD2. Germline V gives CDR1 SGDLS, CDR2 YYNGEE. The CDR3 consists of 15 residues. With V trimmed by 3 bases and J by 6 bases, 10 bases remained unmatched. In DNA form, the CDR3 reads TGTGCCAGCAGCGGAGCTAGCGGCGTAGTCGATACGCAGTATTTT. Protein product: CASSGASGVVDTQYF.

This clone was seen only a few times. The CDR3 DNA follows: TGCGCCAGCAGCCCCAGCACAGGGTTTGATATCGGCTACACCTTC. Its protein product is CASSPSTGFDIGYTF. This chain uses TRBV5-1 with TRBJ1-2; D may be TRBD1 (6 bases). Between the trimmed V and J ends, which lost 4 bases and 8 bases, there was a span of 21 bases. Germline V gene lookup returns CDR1 SGHRS and CDR2 YFSETQ. CDR3 length equals 15 residues.

The V gene is TRBV7-9, the J gene TRBJ2-7, with 7 bases that match TRBD2. CDR3 length: 13 amino acids. CDR1 and CDR2 from the germline V gene are SEHNR and FQNEAQ (reference sequence). V was pared by 3 bases and J by 4 bases, with 3 bases of the junction left unmatched. CDR3 bases: TGTGCCAGCAGCTTGCTAGCGGCGTACGAGCAGTACTTC. Translated: CASSLLAAYEQYF.

This chain joins TRBV5-1 and TRBJ2-6, with TRBD1 as a possible D gene (6 bases). The CDR3 has 18 residues. The V gene's germline CDR1 is SGHRS and CDR2 YFSETQ. The V end lost 0 bases, the J end lost 2 bases, and 15 bases lay between the germline ends. CDR3 DNA: TGCGCCAGCAGCTTGGAGCAGGGGCGCGGAACTGGGGCCAACGTCCTGACTTTC. Translation gives CASSLEQGRGTGANVLTF.

CDR3 DNA sequence: TGTGCCAGCAGCCACGCGGATCAAGAGACCCAGTACTTC. Residues: CASSHADQETQYF. The V call is TRBV5-6, the J call TRBJ2-5; D not certain. CDR3 length: 13 amino acids. Germline CDR1 is SGHDT and CDR2 is YYEEEE. V was shortened by 4 bases and J by 2 bases, with 9 bases between the two germline ends.